This passage covers 21 T cell receptor beta chains from one sample sequenced in a study of OX40 agonist ivuxolimab in advanced cancers. Sequenced by immunoSEQ multiplex PCR; TCRdb stores in-frame clones only, minus some. Of about 80,000 clones in the sample, 65% to 90% were seen once. This specimen consisted of CD4+ or CD8+ T cells sorted from blood, obtained in a trial of the OX40 agonist ivuxolimab. The receptors were sampled from an adult with an advanced solid tumor such as melanoma, head and neck, liver or kidney cancer.

This clone was counted once. The J gene is TRBJ1-1, the V gene TRBV7-2; 8 bases fit TRBD1. V shed 5 bases, J shed 7 bases, and the junction held 12 bases outside the gene matches. Germline-derived CDR1 and CDR2 are SGHTA and FQGNSA. The CDR3 sequence is 15 residues long. CDR3 amino acids: CASSTQTGARFEAFF. The CDR3 bases are TGTGCCAGCAGCACCCAGACAGGGGCCCGCTTTGAAGCTTTCTTT.

This chain links TRBV2 with TRBJ2-7; possibly TRBD2 for D (6 bases). This CDR3 region has 14 residues. Trimming took off 7 bases at V and 2 bases at J, with 15 bases between the two ends. Germline-derived CDR1 and CDR2 are SNHLY and FYNNEI. The CDR3 sequence is CASTEGGFPYEQYF. Written as DNA, the CDR3 is TGTGCCAGCACTGAGGGAGGCTTCCCCTACGAGCAGTACTTC.

The rearrangement links TRBV5-4 to TRBJ2-5; unclear D gene. The CDR3 extends over 14 amino acids. Germline CDR1 SGHNT, CDR2 YYREEE (reference sequence). Trimming shortened V by 0 bases and J by 5 bases, and 11 bases separated the two germline ends. The CDR3 region has the DNA TGTGCCAGCAGCTTGGGTCCGGTCCGGGAGACCCAGTACTTC. Protein sequence: CASSLGPVRETQYF.

Note on this clone: At one end, the junction sequence differs from germline, possibly due to a read error. The genes are TRBV6-1 and TRBJ2-5; 10 positions agree with TRBD2. This CDR3 is built from 11 residues. Germline V gene lookup returns CDR1 MNHNS and CDR2 SASEGT. Here the CDR3 reads CASSERLAGNF. The CDR3, as DNA: TGTGCCAGCAGTGAAAGACTAGCGGGTAACTTC.

This rearrangement joins TRBV5-1 to TRBJ1-4; 11 bases align to TRBD1. The CDR3 has 17 residues. J was trimmed by 3 bases and V by 4 bases; bases with no gene match: 8. Germline loops: CDR1 SGHRS, CDR2 YFSETQ. The CDR3 spells CASSGGTGGIANEKLFF. DNA of the CDR3: TGCGCCAGCAGCGGCGGGACAGGGGGAATCGCTAATGAAAAACTGTTTTTT. Complete variable domain (other parts from reference TRBV5-1 and TRBJ1-4): KAGVTQTPRYLIKTRGQQVTLSCSPISGHRSVSWYQQTPGQGLQFLFEYFSETQRNKGNFPGRFSGRQFSNSRSEMNVSTLELGDSALYLCASSGGTGGIANEKLFFGSGTQLSVL.

J is TRBJ2-3 and V is TRBV5-1; 8 positions agree with TRBD2. The CDR3 runs to 15 residues. V shed 0 bases and J 1 base; nucleotides not matched to a gene: 1. Germline V lookup: CDR1 SGHRS, CDR2 YFSETQ. The CDR3 is CASSLGLARTDTQYF. CDR3 bases: TGCGCCAGCAGCTTGGGACTAGCGCGCACAGATACGCAGTATTTT. The full variable domain, its missing parts supplied by reference TRBV5-1 and TRBJ2-3, is KAGVTQTPRYLIKTRGQQVTLSCSPISGHRSVSWYQQTPGQGLQFLFEYFSETQRNKGNFPGRFSGRQFSNSRSEMNVSTLELGDSALYLCASSLGLARTDTQYFGPGTRLTVL.

The chain uses TRBV7-3 and TRBJ1-1; 7 bases are shared with TRBD1. Germline CDR1 and CDR2: SGHTA and FQGTGA. The CDR3 consists of 13 residues. Trimming at V came to 5 bases and at J to 2 bases, leaving 2 bases not matched to a gene. The CDR3 DNA reads TGTGCCAGCAGCCGGGACAGTAACACTGAAGCTTTCTTT. It specifies CASSRDSNTEAFF.

CDR3 in amino acids: CASSGPSGTTGELFF. The CDR3 coding sequence is TGTGCCAGCAGTGGGCCTAGCGGGACTACCGGGGAGCTGTTTTTT. The chain employs TRBV2 and TRBJ2-2, with 9 bases that match TRBD2. V gave up 4 bases and J gave up 5 bases; unmatched junction bases: 5. Per germline, CDR1 SNHLY and CDR2 FYNNEI. This CDR3 contains 15 residues.

This rearrangement joins TRBV7-2 to TRBJ2-7; tentatively, D is TRBD2 (5 bases). The CDR3 extends over 13 amino acids. With 3 bases removed from V and 6 bases from J, the gap between germline ends came to 12 bases. In germline, CDR1 is SGHTA, CDR2 FQGNSA. DNA for the CDR3: TGTGCCAGCAGCTTGGAGGCCCTGGGCGAGCAGTACTTC. Amino acids: CASSLEALGEQYF.

The chain combines TRBV4-2 with TRBJ2-3, with D tentatively TRBD1 or TRBD2 (6 bases each). Per the germline V gene, CDR1 is LGHNA and CDR2 is YNFKEQ. This CDR3 has 16 amino acids. The V end lost 0 bases, the J end lost 6 bases, and 16 bases lay between the germline ends. CDR3 region: CASSQEGLGGGDTQYF. The CDR3, as DNA: TGTGCCAGCAGCCAAGAGGGACTCGGAGGGGGGGATACGCAGTATTTT.

This chain uses TRBV7-9 with TRBJ1-6; no clear D gene. The CDR3 is 13 residues long. Germline-derived CDR1 and CDR2 are SEHNR and FQNEAQ (reference sequence). V was cut by 2 bases and J by 8 bases, with 7 bases left in between. CDR3 nucleotides: TGTGCCAGCAGCTTATTAGGTGATTCACCCCTCCACTTT. It translates to CASSLLGDSPLHF. The entire variable domain, with the rest obtained from reference TRBV7-9 and TRBJ1-6, is as follows: DTGVSQNPRHKITKRGQNVTFRCDPISEHNRLYWYRQTLGQGPEFLTYFQNEAQLEKSRLLSDRFSAERPKGSFSTLEIQRTEQGDSAMYLCASSLLGDSPLHFGNGTRLTVT.

V usage is TRBV5-1 and J usage is TRBJ2-3; D call uncertain. CDR1 and CDR2 from the germline V gene are SGHRS and YFSETQ. V lost 4 bases to trimming and J lost 1 base, with 10 bases between them. The CDR3 sequence is 14 residues long. CDR3 in DNA: TGCGCCAGCAGCCCCGAAGGAGGCACAGATACGCAGTATTTT. This gives the protein CASSPEGGTDTQYF.

In this sample, this clone turned up a few times. The chain recombines TRBV11-2 with TRBJ1-1; D not certain. CDR3 length: 16 amino acids. Germline CDR1 and CDR2: SGHAT and FQNNGV. Trimming left V 1 base short and J 11 bases short, with 23 bases between. Here the CDR3 reads CASSLVFGAAQSSAFF. CDR3 nucleotides: TGTGCCAGCAGCTTAGTATTTGGCGCGGCCCAGAGTAGCGCTTTCTTT.

This chain joins TRBV5-1 and TRBJ2-5, with 10 bases matching TRBD2. The V gene's germline CDR1 is SGHRS and CDR2 YFSETQ. This CDR3 is built from 14 residues. With 5 bases clipped from V and 2 bases from J, the junction kept 3 bases outside the gene matches. The CDR3 DNA follows: TGCGCCAGCAGAAAGCGGGGGGGACAAGAGACCCAGTACTTC. Translated, it gives CASRKRGGQETQYF.

A few counts support this clone. The chain recombines TRBV5-3 with TRBJ2-7; TRBD1 agrees at 8 bases. TRBV5-3 falls under the ORF class, with uncertain function. CDR3 size: 15 residues. V trimming: 0 bases; J trimming: 3 bases; junction bases outside the gene matches: 5. CDR3 amino acids: CARSLVRDRIYEQYF. The CDR3 nucleotides read TGTGCCAGAAGCTTGGTGAGGGACAGGATCTACGAGCAGTACTTC.

About this clone: The CDR3 does not end in the conserved phenylalanine or tryptophan, so this is likely a read error. The DNA is omitted, as the CDR3 cannot be located on it reliably, and the CDR3 follows TCRdb's listing. The chain carries TRBV5-4 and TRBJ1-1. Inclusive of both ends, the CDR3 amounts to 14 amino acids. Germline CDR1 is SGHNT and CDR2 is YYREEE (reference sequence). This CDR3 is CASSLGQGRSGGSV.

CDR3 sequence (DNA): TGTGCCAGTAGTATAGGAACGCTGGAGACCCAGTACTTC. Amino acid sequence: CASSIGTLETQYF. The V call is TRBV19, the J call TRBJ2-5; D remains unclear. Looked up from germline, CDR1 is LNHDA and CDR2 is SQIVND (reference sequence). Trimming cost V 1 base and J 5 bases, with 8 bases left between them. CDR3 length: 13 residues.

This rearrangement joins TRBV7-9 to TRBJ2-7; D perhaps matches TRBD1 (5 bases). From germline, CDR1 is SEHNR and CDR2 FQNEAQ (reference sequence). V dropped 1 base and J dropped 6 bases, with 13 bases sitting between them. The CDR3 sequence is 14 residues long. CDR3 sequence reads: CASSLGGLLSEQYF. DNA for the CDR3: TGTGCCAGCAGCTTAGGGGGCCTGCTCAGCGAGCAGTACTTC. The variable domain in full, completed from reference TRBV7-9 and TRBJ2-7, reads DTGVSQNPRHKITKRGQNVTFRCDPISEHNRLYWYRQTLGQGPEFLTYFQNEAQLEKSRLLSDRFSAERPKGSFSTLEIQRTEQGDSAMYLCASSLGGLLSEQYFGPGTRLTVT.

This chain joins TRBV10-1 and TRBJ1-1; D not certain. V lost 5 bases and J lost 4, with 11 bases in between. The CDR3 has 13 residues. In germline, CDR1 is WNHNN, CDR2 SYGVQD (reference sequence). The CDR3 here is CASSRTAGTEAFF. The CDR3 DNA sequence: TGCGCCAGCAGTAGAACGGCGGGCACTGAAGCTTTCTTT.

The chain is built from TRBV6-1 and TRBJ2-1; D is perhaps TRBD1 or TRBD2 (7 bases each). Between the trimmed V and J ends, which lost 6 bases and 3 bases, there was a span of 15 bases. CDR1 is MNHNS and CDR2 is SASEGT in the germline V gene. The CDR3 is made up of 15 amino acids. The CDR3 DNA reads as TGTGCCAGCAGGCCCGACAGGGAGGGCTACAATGAGCAGTTCTTC. Encoded protein: CASRPDREGYNEQFF.

The chain employs TRBV28 and TRBJ1-5; the D gene is possibly TRBD1 (5 bases). Germline CDR1 and CDR2: MDHEN and SYDVKM. This CDR3 contains 14 residues. The V end lost 5 bases, the J end lost 2 bases, and 10 bases lay between the germline ends. The CDR3 nucleotides read TGTGCCAGCAGTCATGGGGGTGGCAATCAGCCCCAGCATTTT. This codes for CASSHGGGNQPQHF.